This T cell receptor beta chain was obtained from a study of T cell responses to AZD1222 COVID-19 vaccine. With respect to this clone: The antigen remains undetermined.

Study outcomes and limitations: In all cases, repertoires were sampled only after the peak T cell response. Compared with day 0, the breadth and depth of the Spike-specific TCR repertoire rose significantly after two doses of AZD1222. Most donors were white British, females outnumbered males, and clonal diversity was possibly underestimated.

CDR1 is SEHNR and CDR2 is FQNEAQ in the germline V gene (reference sequence). This CDR3 comprises 13 residues. Trimming left V 6 bases short and J 4 bases short, with 10 bases between. TCRdb's copy holds only in-frame clones and misses some; the assay was immunoSEQ multiplex PCR. The sample includes more than 85,000 clones, nearly 90% of them seen just once. The receptor's source is an adult in good health. The starting material was peripheral blood, obtained on day 0 of MenACWY control vaccination. This chain connects TRBV7-9 to TRBJ1-5; the D is unclear. The CDR3 DNA follows: TGTGCCAGCAGGACCTACCATAATCAGCCCCAGCATTTT. It encodes CASRTYHNQPQHF.